This TCR beta chain was identified in a study of regulatory and conventional T cells in breast cancer (dated by TCRdb to the mid-2010s). This clonotype was picked up a small number of times. Its recognized antigen is unknown. Base qualities are not provided; no much larger clone lies one nucleotide away. The library was prepared using PCR. The sample was run on an Illumina MiSeq. TCRdb took the public reads, trimmed them with fastp at Q25, ran MiXCR for clone calling and kept in-frame beta chains. Merged by CDR3 protein, the rows form single entries marked with the most common genes and DNA. The sample table shows around 16,000 distinct CDR3 sequences, and around a third are seen once. The ten largest make up approximately 1.6% of the sample. The cysteine opens and the phenylalanine closes a CDR3 of 14 amino acids. CDR3 DNA only is kept here, 42 bases in frame from base 1. V was cut back by 5 bases and J by 4 bases, leaving a gap of 11 bases between them. The germline V gene yields SGHTA for CDR1 and FQGTGA for CDR2.

Sequenced: conventional T cells from blood. The rearranged chain carries TRBV7-3 and TRBJ2-2, with a tentative D gene TRBD1 over 5 matching bases. The clonotype comes from a female donor in good health. The nucleotides read TGTGCCAGCAGCCCTCAGGGTCCCACCGGGGAGCTGTTTTTT. Its translation is CASSPQGPTGELFF.